One TCR beta chain is described in this entry. What it binds is not known. Trimming removed 5 bases at V and 2 bases at J, with 13 bases between. Germline V gene data show CDR1 as LNHDA and CDR2 as SQIVND (reference sequence). CDR3 length equals 14 residues. Transcripts of RNA were the source for amplifying TCR beta CDR3 regions. A first-round RT-PCR used HTBI primers, followed by a second-round multiplex PCR. MiXCR, run by TCRdb on the multiplex PCR reads, gives a single entry per CDR3 protein. This sample has fewer than 350,000 distinct CDR3 sequences, with about 17% found just once. This record belongs to a study of Graves' ophthalmopathy and Graves' hyperthyroidism. Study-wide points: With over 85% sensitivity and approximately 80% specificity, a 13-signature model separated ophthalmopathy from stable hyperthyroidism.

The chain is built from TRBV19 and TRBJ2-7, with D tentatively TRBD1 (7 bases). Sequences were obtained from peripheral blood. The TCR originated in an adult man with Graves' ophthalmopathy. This CDR3 is CASSAAGQPYEQYF. The CDR3, as DNA: TGTGCCAGTAGTGCCGCGGGACAGCCCTACGAGCAGTACTTC.